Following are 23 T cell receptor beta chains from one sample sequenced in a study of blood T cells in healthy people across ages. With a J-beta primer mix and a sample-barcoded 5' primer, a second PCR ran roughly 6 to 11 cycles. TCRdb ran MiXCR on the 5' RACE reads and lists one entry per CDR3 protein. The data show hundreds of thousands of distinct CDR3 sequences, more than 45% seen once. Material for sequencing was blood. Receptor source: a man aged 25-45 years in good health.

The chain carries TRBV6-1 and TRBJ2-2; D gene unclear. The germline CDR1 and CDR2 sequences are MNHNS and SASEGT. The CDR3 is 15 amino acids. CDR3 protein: CASKRTGADTGELFF. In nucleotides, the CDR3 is TGTGCATCTAAAAGAACCGGCGCGGACACCGGGGAGCTGTTTTTT.

CDR3 protein: CSALAGVTDTQYF. DNA for the CDR3: TGCAGTGCCTTAGCGGGAGTTACAGATACGCAGTATTTT. This rearrangement joins TRBV20-1 to TRBJ2-3, with TRBD2 matching over 9 bases. The CDR3 covers 13 residues. V gave up 6 bases and J gave up 3 bases; unmatched junction bases: 4. Germline V gives CDR1 DFQATT, CDR2 SNEGSKA (reference sequence).

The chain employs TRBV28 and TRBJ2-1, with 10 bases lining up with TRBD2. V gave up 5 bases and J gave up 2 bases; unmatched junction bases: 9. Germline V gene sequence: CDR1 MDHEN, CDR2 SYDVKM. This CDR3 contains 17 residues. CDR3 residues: CASSTGLAEGTYNEQFF. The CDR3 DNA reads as TGTGCCAGCAGTACCGGACTAGCGGAGGGAACCTACAATGAGCAGTTCTTC.

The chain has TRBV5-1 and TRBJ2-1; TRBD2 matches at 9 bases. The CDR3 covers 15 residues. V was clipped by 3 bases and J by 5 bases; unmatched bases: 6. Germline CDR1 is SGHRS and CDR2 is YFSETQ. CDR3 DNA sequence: TGCGCCAGCAGCTCCAGCGGGAGGAAAGACAATGAGCAGTTCTTC. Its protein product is CASSSSGRKDNEQFF.

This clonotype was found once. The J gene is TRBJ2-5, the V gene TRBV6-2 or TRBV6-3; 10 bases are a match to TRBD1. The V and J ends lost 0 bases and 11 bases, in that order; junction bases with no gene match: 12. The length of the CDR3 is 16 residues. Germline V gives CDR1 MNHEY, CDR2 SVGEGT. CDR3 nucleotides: TGTGCCAGCAGTTACTCCACCGGGACAGGGGATCATGTGCAGTACTTC. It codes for CASSYSTGTGDHVQYF.

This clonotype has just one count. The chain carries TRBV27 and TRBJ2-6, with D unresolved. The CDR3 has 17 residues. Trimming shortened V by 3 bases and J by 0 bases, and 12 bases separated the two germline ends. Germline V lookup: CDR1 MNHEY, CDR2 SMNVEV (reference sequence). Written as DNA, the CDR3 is TGTGCCAGCAGTTTCGCGGACGCAGACTCTGGGGCCAACGTCCTGACTTTC. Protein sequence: CASSFADADSGANVLTF.

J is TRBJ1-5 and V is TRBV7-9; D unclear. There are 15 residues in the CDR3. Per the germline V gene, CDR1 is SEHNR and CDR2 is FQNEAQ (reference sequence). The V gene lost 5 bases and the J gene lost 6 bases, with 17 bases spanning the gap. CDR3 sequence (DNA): TGTGCCAGCAGCCGCCTTGGGCAGGTCGGTCAGCCCCAGCATTTT. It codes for CASSRLGQVGQPQHF. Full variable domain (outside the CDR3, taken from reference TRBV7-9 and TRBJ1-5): DTGVSQNPRHKITKRGQNVTFRCDPISEHNRLYWYRQTLGQGPEFLTYFQNEAQLEKSRLLSDRFSAERPKGSFSTLEIQRTEQGDSAMYLCASSRLGQVGQPQHFGDGTRLSIL.

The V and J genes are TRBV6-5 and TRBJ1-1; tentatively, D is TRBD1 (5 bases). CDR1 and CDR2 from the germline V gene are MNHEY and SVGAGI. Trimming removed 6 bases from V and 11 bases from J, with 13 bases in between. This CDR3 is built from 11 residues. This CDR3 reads CASRIRDRAFF. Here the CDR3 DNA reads TGTGCCAGCAGAATCAGGGATAGGGCTTTCTTT.

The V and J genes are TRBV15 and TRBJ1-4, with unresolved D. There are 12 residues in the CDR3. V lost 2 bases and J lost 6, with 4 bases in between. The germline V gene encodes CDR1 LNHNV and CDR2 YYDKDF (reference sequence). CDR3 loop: CATSRWDEKLFF. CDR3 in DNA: TGTGCCACCAGCAGATGGGATGAAAAACTGTTTTTT.

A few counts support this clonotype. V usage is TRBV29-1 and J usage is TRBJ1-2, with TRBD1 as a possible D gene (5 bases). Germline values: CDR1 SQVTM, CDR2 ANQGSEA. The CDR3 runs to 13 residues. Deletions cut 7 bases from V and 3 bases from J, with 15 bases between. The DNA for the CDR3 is TGCAGCGCCTCTCCTGGGGCCGACTATGGCTACACCTTC. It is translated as CSASPGADYGYTF.

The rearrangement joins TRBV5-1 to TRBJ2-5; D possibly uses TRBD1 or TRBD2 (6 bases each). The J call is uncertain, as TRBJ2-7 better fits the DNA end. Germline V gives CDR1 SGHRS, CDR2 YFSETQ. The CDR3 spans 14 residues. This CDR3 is CASSLTGGDYEQYF. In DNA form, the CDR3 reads TGCGCCAGCAGCTTGACCGGGGGCGATTACGAGCAGTACTTC.

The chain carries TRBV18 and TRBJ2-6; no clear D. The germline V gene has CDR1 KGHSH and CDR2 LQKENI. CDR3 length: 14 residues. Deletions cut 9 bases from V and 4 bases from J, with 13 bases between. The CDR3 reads CASSMTVGANVLTF. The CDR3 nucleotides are TGTGCCAGTTCAATGACGGTGGGGGCCAACGTCCTGACTTTC.

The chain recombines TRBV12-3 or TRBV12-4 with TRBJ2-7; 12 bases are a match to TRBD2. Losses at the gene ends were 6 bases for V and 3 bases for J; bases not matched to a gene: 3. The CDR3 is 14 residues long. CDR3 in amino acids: CASSMTSGGYEQYF. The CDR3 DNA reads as TGTGCCAGCAGCATGACTAGCGGGGGCTACGAGCAGTACTTC.

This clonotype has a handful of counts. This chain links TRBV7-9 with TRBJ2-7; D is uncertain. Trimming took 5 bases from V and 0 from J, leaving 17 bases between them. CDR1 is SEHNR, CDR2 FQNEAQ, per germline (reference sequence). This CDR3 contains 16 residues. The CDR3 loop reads CASSLGSTFSSYEQYF. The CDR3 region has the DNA TGTGCCAGCAGCCTGGGTTCGACTTTCAGCTCCTACGAGCAGTACTTC.

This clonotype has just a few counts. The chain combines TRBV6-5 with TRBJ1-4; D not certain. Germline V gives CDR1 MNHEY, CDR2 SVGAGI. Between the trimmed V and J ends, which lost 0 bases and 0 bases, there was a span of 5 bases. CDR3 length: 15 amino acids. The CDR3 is CASSYSRATNEKLFF. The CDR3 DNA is TGTGCCAGCAGTTACTCTCGGGCAACTAATGAAAAACTGTTTTTT.

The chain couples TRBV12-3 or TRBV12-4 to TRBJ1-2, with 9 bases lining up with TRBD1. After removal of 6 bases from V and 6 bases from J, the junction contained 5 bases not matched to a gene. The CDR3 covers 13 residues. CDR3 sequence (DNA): TGTGCCAGCAGCATGGACAGGGGAAATGGCTACACCTTC. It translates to CASSMDRGNGYTF.

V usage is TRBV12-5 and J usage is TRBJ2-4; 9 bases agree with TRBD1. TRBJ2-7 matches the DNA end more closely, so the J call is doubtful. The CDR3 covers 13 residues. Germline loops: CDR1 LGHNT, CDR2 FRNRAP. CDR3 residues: CASGTGGNYEQYF. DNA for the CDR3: TGTGCTAGTGGCACAGGGGGCAATTACGAGCAGTACTTC.

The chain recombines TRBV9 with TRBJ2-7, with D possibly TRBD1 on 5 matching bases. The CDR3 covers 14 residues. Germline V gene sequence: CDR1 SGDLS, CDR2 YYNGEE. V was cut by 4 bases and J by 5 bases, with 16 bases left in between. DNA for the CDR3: TGTGCCAGCAGCCCAGACCTCAAAGGGGACGAGCAGTACTTC. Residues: CASSPDLKGDEQYF.

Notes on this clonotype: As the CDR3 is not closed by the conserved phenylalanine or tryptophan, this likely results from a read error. The CDR3 is CSAREPLWLLKVTDTQYS. As DNA, the CDR3 is TGCAGTGCTAGAGAACCCCTTTGGCTCCTCAAGGTCACAGATACGCAGTATTCT. V and J are TRBV20-1 and TRBJ2-3; D not certain. CDR3 length: 18 amino acids. V was trimmed by 0 bases and J by 2 bases, leaving 21 bases between them. The germline V gene has CDR1 DFQATT and CDR2 SNEGSKA (reference sequence).

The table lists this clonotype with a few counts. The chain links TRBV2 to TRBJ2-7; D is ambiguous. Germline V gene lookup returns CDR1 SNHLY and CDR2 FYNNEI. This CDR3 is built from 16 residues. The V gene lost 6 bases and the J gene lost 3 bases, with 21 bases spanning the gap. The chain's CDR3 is CASRFSPLAARYEQYF. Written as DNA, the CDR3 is TGTGCCAGCAGGTTTAGTCCGCTGGCAGCTCGCTACGAGCAGTACTTC.

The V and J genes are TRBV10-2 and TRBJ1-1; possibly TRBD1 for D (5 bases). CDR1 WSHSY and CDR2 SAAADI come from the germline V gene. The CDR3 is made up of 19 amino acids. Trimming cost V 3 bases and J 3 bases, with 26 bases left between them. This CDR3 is CASSEGVRIYRRGDTEAFF. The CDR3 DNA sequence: TGCGCCAGCAGTGAAGGGGTGAGGATATACCGCCGTGGCGACACTGAAGCTTTCTTT.

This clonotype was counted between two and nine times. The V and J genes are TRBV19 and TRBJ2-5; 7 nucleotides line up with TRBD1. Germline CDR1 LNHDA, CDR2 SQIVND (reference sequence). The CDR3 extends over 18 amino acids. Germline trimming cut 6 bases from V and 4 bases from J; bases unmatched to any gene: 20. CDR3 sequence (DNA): TGTGCCAGTAGCCTTCGACGGAGCGACAGGGCCGGAGGAGAGACCCAGTACTTC. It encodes CASSLRRSDRAGGETQYF.

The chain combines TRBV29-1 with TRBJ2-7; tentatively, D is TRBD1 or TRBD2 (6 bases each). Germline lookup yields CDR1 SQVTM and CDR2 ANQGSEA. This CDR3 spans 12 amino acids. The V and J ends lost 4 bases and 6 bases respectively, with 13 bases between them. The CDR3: CSVGGGFCEQYF. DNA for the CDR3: TGCAGCGTTGGAGGGGGGTTCTGCGAGCAGTACTTC.